This T cell receptor (beta chain) stems from a study of CD8 T cells in Susac syndrome. This CDR3 region has 12 residues. CDR1 is MDHEN, CDR2 SYDVKM, per germline. V was cut by 2 bases and J by 3 bases, with 2 bases left in between. TCR beta from blood CD8+ and CD4+ T cells was sequenced. This clonotype was detected only a few times. Reverse transcription of 0.5 to 1 ug RNA was carried out with random hexamers. Multiplex immunoSEQ PCR targeted 54 Vbeta and 13 Jbeta TCR beta segments. Using its own MiXCR run on the immunoSEQ multiplex PCR reads, TCRdb lists one record per CDR3 protein. This sample has 150,000 to 200,000 distinct CDR3 sequences, with 90% to 95% found just once.

The chain joins TRBV28 to TRBJ2-1, with D uncertain. The sequence was obtained from a human donor with multiple sclerosis. The sample consisted of CD4+ T cells from PBMCs. DNA for the CDR3: TGTGCCAGCAGTTTACTCTACAATGAGCAGTTCTTC. It codes for CASSLLYNEQFF.